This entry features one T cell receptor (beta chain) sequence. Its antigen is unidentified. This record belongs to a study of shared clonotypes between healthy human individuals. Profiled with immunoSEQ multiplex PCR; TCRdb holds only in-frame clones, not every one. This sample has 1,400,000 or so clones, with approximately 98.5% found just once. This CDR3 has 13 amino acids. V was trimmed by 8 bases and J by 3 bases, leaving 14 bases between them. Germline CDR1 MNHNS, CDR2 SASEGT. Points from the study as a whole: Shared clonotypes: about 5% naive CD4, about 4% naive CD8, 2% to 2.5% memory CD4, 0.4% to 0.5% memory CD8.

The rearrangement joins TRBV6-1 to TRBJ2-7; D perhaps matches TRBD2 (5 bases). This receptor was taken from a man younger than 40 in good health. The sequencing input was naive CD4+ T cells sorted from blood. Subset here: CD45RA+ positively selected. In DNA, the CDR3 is TGTGCCAGCCGTCAGCGGACCAACTACGAGCAGTACTTC. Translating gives CASRQRTNYEQYF.